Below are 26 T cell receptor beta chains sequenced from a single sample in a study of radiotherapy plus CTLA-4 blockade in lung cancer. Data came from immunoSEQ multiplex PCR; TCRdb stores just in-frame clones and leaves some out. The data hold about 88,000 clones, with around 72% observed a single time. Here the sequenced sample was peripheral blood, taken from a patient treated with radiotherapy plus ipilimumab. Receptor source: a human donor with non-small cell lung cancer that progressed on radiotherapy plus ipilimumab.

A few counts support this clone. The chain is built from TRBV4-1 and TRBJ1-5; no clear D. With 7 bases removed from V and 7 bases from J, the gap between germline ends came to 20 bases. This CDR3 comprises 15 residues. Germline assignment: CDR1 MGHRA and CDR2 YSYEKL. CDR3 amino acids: CASTLSVDNGQPQHF. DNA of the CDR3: TGCGCCAGCACCCTGTCCGTCGACAACGGACAGCCCCAGCATTTT.

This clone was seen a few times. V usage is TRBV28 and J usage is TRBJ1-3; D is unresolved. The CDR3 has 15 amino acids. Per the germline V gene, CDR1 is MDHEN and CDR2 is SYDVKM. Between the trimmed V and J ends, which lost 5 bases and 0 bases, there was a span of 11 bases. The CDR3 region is CASSMDGSSGNTIYF. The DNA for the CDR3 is TGTGCCAGCAGTATGGACGGCAGCTCTGGAAACACCATATATTTT.

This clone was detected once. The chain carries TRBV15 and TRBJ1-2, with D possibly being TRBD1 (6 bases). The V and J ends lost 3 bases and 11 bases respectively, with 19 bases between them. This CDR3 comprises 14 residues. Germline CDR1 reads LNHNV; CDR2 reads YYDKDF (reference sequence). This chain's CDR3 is CATSRRGGPAGYTF. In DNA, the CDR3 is TGTGCCACCAGCAGGAGGGGGGGGCCCGCCGGTTACACCTTC.

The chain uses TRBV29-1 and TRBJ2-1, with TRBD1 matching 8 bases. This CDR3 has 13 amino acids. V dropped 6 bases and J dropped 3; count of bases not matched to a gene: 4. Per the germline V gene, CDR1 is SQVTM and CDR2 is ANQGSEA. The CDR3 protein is CSVAGGDYNEQFF. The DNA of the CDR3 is TGCAGCGTGGCAGGGGGCGACTACAATGAGCAGTTCTTC.

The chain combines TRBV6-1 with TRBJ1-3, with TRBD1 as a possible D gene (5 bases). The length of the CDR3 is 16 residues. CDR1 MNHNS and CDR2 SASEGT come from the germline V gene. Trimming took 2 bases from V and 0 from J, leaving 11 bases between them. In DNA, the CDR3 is TGTGCCAGCAGTGAAAGAGGGGTATTCTCTGGAAACACCATATATTTT. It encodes CASSERGVFSGNTIYF.

The DNA of the CDR3 is TGTGCCAGCAGCCCTGGACAGTCCTACGAGCAGTACTTC. As protein: CASSPGQSYEQYF. The chain has TRBV11-1 and TRBJ2-7; D may be TRBD1 (6 bases). Deletions cut 5 bases from V and 1 base from J, with 9 bases between. CDR1 and CDR2 from the germline V gene are SGHAT and FQDESV (reference sequence). The CDR3 is 13 residues long.

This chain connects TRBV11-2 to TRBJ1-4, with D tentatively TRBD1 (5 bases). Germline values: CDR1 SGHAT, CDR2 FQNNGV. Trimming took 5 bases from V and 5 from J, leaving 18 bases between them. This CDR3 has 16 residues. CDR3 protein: CASSPLPLAGNEKLFF. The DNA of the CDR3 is TGTGCCAGCAGCCCCCTTCCCCTGGCAGGGAATGAAAAACTGTTTTTT.

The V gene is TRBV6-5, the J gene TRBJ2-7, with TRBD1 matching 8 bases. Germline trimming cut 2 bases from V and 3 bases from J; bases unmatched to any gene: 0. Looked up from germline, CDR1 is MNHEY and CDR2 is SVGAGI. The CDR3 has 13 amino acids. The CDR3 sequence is CASSYTGGYEQYF. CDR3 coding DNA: TGTGCCAGCAGTTACACAGGGGGCTACGAGCAGTACTTC.

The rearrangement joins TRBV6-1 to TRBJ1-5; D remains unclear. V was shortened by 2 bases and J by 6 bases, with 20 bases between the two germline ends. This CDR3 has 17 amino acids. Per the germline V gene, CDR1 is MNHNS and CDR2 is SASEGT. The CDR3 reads CASSEIEIGKGRQPQHF. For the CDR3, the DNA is TGTGCCAGCAGTGAAATTGAGATTGGAAAGGGCCGTCAGCCCCAGCATTTT.

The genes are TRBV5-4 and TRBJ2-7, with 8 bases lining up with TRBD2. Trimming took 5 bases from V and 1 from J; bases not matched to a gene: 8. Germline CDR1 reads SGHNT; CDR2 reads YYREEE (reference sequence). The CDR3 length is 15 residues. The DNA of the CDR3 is TGTGCCAGCAGTATAGGGACTAGGGCTTCCTACGAGCAGTACTTC. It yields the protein CASSIGTRASYEQYF.

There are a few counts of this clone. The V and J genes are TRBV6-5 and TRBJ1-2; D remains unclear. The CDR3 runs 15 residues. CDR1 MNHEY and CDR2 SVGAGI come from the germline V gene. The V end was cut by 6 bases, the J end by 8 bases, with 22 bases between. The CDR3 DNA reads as TGTGCCAGCAGCCCCCCCGATTCGCCCTGGAGGGGCTACACCTTC. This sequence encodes CASSPPDSPWRGYTF.

The CDR3: CATSRSGGRVRNEQFF. The CDR3 DNA reads TGTGCCACCAGCAGATCCGGCGGGAGGGTGAGGAATGAGCAGTTCTTC. V and J are TRBV15 and TRBJ2-1; 9 bases line up with TRBD2. CDR3 length: 16 amino acids. CDR1 and CDR2 from the germline V gene are LNHNV and YYDKDF (reference sequence). V shed 2 bases, J shed 7 bases, and the junction held 9 bases outside the gene matches.

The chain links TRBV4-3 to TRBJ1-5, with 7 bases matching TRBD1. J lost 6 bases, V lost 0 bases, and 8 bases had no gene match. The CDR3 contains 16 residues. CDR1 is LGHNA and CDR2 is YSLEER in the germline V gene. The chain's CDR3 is CASSQDLGTDIQPQHF. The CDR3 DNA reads TGCGCCAGCAGCCAAGATCTCGGGACAGATATTCAGCCCCAGCATTTT.

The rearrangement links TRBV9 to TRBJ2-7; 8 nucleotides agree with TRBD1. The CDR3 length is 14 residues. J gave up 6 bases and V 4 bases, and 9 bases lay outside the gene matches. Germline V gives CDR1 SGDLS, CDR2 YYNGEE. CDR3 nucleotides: TGTGCCAGCAGCCCCGTCGGACAGGGCGGCGAGCAGTACTTC. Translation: CASSPVGQGGEQYF.

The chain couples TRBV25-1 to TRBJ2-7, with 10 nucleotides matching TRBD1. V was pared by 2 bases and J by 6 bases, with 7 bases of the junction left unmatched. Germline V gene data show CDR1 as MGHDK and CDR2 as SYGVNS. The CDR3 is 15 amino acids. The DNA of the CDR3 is TGTGCCAGCAGTGAACTTGGGACAGGGGTTACCGAGCAGTACTTC. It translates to CASSELGTGVTEQYF.

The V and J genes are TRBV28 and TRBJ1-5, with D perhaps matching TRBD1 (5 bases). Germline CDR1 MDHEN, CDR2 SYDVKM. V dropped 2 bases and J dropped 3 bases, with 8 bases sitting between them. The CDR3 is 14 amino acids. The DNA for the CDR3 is TGTGCCAGCAGTTTAAGACAGTTCAATCAGCCCCAGCATTTT. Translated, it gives CASSLRQFNQPQHF.

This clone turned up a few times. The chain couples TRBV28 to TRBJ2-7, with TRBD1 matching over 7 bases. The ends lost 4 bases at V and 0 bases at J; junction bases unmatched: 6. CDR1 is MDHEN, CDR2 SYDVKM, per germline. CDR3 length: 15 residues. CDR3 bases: TGTGCCAGCAGTTCGCGCCGGGACAGCTCCTACGAGCAGTACTTC. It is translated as CASSSRRDSSYEQYF.

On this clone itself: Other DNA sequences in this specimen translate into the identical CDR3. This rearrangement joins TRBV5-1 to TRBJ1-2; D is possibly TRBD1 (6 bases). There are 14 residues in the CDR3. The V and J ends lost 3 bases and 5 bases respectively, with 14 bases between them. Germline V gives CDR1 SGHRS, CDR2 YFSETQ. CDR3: CASSSGQGPYGYTF. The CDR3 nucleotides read TGCGCCAGCAGCTCAGGGCAGGGGCCATATGGCTACACCTTC.

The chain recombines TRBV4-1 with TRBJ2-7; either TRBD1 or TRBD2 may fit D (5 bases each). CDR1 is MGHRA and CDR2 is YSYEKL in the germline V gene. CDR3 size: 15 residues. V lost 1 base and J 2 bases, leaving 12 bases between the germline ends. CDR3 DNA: TGCGCCAGCAGCCAAGTACGGGGCTCAACCTACGAGCAGTACTTC. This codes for CASSQVRGSTYEQYF.

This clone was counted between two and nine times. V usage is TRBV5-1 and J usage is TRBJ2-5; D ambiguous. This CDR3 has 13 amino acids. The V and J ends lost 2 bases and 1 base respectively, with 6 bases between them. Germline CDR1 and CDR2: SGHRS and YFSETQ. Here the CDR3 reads CASSFGSQETQYF. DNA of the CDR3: TGCGCCAGCAGCTTCGGGTCCCAAGAGACCCAGTACTTC.

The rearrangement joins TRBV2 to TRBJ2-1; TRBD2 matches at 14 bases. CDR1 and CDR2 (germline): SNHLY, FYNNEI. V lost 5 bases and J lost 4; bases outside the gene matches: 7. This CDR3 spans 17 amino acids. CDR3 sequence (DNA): TGTGCCAGCAGTCGGGGGACTAGCGGGGGTGCTTACAATGAGCAGTTCTTC. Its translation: CASSRGTSGGAYNEQFF. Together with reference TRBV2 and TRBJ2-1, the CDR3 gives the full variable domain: EPEVTQTPSHQVTQMGQEVILRCVPISNHLYFYWYRQILGQKVEFLVSFYNNEISEKSEIFDDQFSVERPDGSNFTLKIRSTKLEDSAMYFCASSRGTSGGAYNEQFFGPGTRLTVL.

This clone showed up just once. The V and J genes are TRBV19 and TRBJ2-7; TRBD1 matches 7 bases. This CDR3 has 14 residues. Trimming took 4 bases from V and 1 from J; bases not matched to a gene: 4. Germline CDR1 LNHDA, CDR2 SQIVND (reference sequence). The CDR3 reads CASSNNRGSYEQYF. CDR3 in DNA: TGTGCCAGTAGTAATAACAGGGGTTCCTACGAGCAGTACTTC.

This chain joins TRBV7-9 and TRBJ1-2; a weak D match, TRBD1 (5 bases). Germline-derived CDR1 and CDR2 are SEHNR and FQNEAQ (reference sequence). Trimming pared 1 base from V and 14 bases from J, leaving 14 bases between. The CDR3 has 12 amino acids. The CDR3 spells CASSLETGTGTF. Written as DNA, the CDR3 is TGTGCCAGCAGCTTAGAGACCGGGACGGGGACCTTC. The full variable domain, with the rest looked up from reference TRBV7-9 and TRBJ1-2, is DTGVSQNPRHKITKRGQNVTFRCDPISEHNRLYWYRQTLGQGPEFLTYFQNEAQLEKSRLLSDRFSAERPKGSFSTLEIQRTEQGDSAMYLCASSLETGTGTFGSGTRLTVV.

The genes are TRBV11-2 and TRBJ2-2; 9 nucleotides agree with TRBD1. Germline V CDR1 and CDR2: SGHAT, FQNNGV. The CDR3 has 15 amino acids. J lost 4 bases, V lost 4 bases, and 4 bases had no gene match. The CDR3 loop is CASSSGTGPTGELFF. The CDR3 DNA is TGTGCCAGCAGCTCCGGGACAGGGCCCACCGGGGAGCTGTTTTTT.

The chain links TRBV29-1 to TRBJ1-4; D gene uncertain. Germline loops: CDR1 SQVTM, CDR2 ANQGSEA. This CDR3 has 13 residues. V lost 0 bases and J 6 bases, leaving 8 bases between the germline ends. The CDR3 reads CSVEEGADEKLFF. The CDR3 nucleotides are TGCAGCGTTGAAGAGGGAGCGGATGAAAAACTGTTTTTT.

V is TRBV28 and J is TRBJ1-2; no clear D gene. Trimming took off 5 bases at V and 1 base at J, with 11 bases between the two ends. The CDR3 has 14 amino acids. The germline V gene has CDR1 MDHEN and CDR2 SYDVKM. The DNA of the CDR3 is TGTGCCAGCAGTCTTCCGCTACTTAACTATGGCTACACCTTC. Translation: CASSLPLLNYGYTF.